The clone carrying this TCR beta chain was recorded at least ten times. The antigen is not known. iRepertoire HTBI primers and Arm-PCR of CDR3 regions built TCR beta libraries. MiXCR, run by TCRdb on the multiplex PCR reads, gives a single entry per CDR3 protein. The sample yields about 470,000 distinct CDR3 sequences, under 15% seen once. Losses at the gene ends were 6 bases for V and 4 bases for J; bases not matched to a gene: 8. The CDR3 covers 14 residues. Germline values: CDR1 SEHNR, CDR2 FQNEAQ (reference sequence). Time point here: newly diagnosed GD, antithyroid drugs for less than 3 months. Making the TCR library involved RNA that had been extracted from PBMCs. The source of the sample is a study of regulatory T cells in long-lasting Graves disease. Points from the study as a whole: Favored usage of TRBV28, TRBJ1-2 and TRBJ2-5 was recorded in persistent disease.

These data were also filed under a second study, of T cells in Graves' hyperthyroidism and ophthalmopathy.

This specimen was peripheral blood mononuclear cells (PBMCs), taken at new diagnosis, from a patient treated with antithyroid drugs. This TCR came from a woman aged 25 to 39 with Graves disease. The genes are TRBV7-9 and TRBJ2-7; 8 bases agree with TRBD2. The CDR3 region has the DNA TGTGCCAGCAGAACCTTAGCGGGACGTTACGAGCAGTACTTC. This codes for CASRTLAGRYEQYF.